A selection of T cell receptor beta chains follows, all from one sample in a study of T-cell memory formation after mild COVID-19. TCRdb reanalysed the 5' RACE reads using MiXCR and keeps one entry per CDR3 protein. The data show roughly 370,000 distinct CDR3 sequences, 16% seen once. Sequencing was carried out using PBMCs or a T cell subset sorted from them (not recorded which). Receptor source: a man in his late teens or twenties who had mild COVID-19 (a few samples of this study predate the infection). Cell type and time point are not known. Each CDR3 is given with its conserved first and last residue. A D gene is named only where the DNA matches it firmly. Size is omitted from some rows. Given values are once, few, many or a class for expanded clones.

J,D,V,size,DNA,CDR3
TRBJ2-1,TRBD2,TRBV15,NA,TGTGCCACCAGCAGAGATGGGGGACTAGCAATCAATGAGCAGTTCTTC,CATSRDGGLAINEQFF
TRBJ2-1,NA,TRBV5-6,many,TGTGCCAGCAGCTTGGTCGGGGTAAGCTCCTACAATGAGCAGTTCTTC,CASSLVGVSSYNEQFF
TRBJ2-7,NA,TRBV4-2,few,TGTGCCAGCAGCATGGCAGGTTCCTACGAGCAGTACTTC,CASSMAGSYEQYF
TRBJ2-7,NA,TRBV7-9,few,TGTGCCAGCAGCTCCGATCCGGACGAGCAGTACTTC,CASSSDPDEQYF
TRBJ2-7,NA,TRBV19,NA,TGTGCCAGTAGTATTCGCCCAGGGTCCCCCTACGAGCAGTACTTC,CASSIRPGSPYEQYF
TRBJ2-1,TRBD2,TRBV5-1,many,TGCGCCAGCAGCCCCGCGGGGGTCAGTGAGCAGTTCTTC,CASSPAGVSEQFF
TRBJ1-2,NA,TRBV6-5,NA,TGTGCCAGCAGCTTGGGAAGGGGCGGCTACACCTTC,CASSLGRGGYTF
TRBJ2-1,TRBD1,TRBV5-1,many,TGCGCCACCCGGACCTCGCCGGACAGGGCCGGTGAGCAGTTCTTC,CATRTSPDRAGEQFF
TRBJ1-1,NA,TRBV6-4,NA,TGTGCCAGCAGTGACTCAGGGGACACTGAAGCTTTCTTT,CASSDSGDTEAFF
TRBJ2-3,NA,TRBV12-3/TRBV12-4,few,TGTGCCAGCAGACCCACGTCAGATACGCAGTATTTT,CASRPTSDTQYF
TRBJ2-1,NA,TRBV5-6,many,TGTGCCAGCAGCCTTTGGGGGGGCCGTTACAATGAGCAGTTCTTC,CASSLWGGRYNEQFF
TRBJ2-5,NA,TRBV19,few,TGTGCCAGTAGTAAAAGTGGGCGAGAGACCCAGTACTTC,CASSKSGRETQYF
TRBJ2-2,NA,TRBV11-2,NA,TGTGCCAGCAGCTTAGAGAGGCTCACCGGGGAGCTGTTTTTT,CASSLERLTGELFF
TRBJ2-5,TRBD2,TRBV20-1,few,TGCAGTGCAACCGGGACTAGCGGGGGCGGCGGGCAAGAGACCCAGTACTTC,CSATGTSGGGGQETQYF
TRBJ2-3,NA,TRBV14,NA,TGTGCCAGCAGCCCCTTGGGAGGACAGGGCACAGATACGCAGTATTTT,CASSPLGGQGTDTQYF
TRBJ2-5,NA,TRBV29-1,few,TGCAGCGTTCTGAAGATATCGGGGTTGGAGACCCAGTACTTC,CSVLKISGLETQYF
TRBJ1-1,NA,TRBV7-2,NA,TGTGCCAGCAGCTTAGAGGGACGGATGAACACTGAAGCTTTCTTT,CASSLEGRMNTEAFF
TRBJ2-3,TRBD2,TRBV15,NA,TGTGCCACCAGACCCGGGGGGTCATCCAGTACGCAGTATTTT,CATRPGGSSSTQYF
TRBJ2-3,NA,TRBV6-1,few,TGTGGCCTGAGCACAGATACGCAGTATTTT,CGLSTDTQYF
TRBJ2-7,NA,TRBV10-3,NA,TGTGCCATCAGGGGCCCTGGCTCCTACGAGCAGTACTTC,CAIRGPGSYEQYF
TRBJ1-5,NA,TRBV6-2/TRBV6-3,NA,TGTGCCAGCAGAGCATGGACCGCGAGCAATCAGCCCCAGCATTTT,CASRAWTASNQPQHF
TRBJ1-2,NA,TRBV20-1,NA,TGCAGTGCTAGAGGGAGCAGGGAGGAAGGCTACACCTTC,CSARGSREEGYTF
TRBJ2-7,TRBD1,TRBV6-4,NA,TGTGCCAGCAGTGACACCCCGGGACAGAAGCAGTACTTC,CASSDTPGQKQYF
TRBJ1-1,NA,TRBV28,NA,TGTGCCAGCAGTTTGGAAGGGGTTGCTTTCTTT,CASSLEGVAFF
TRBJ2-4,NA,TRBV28,few,TGTGCCAGCAGTTTAAGGGCAGGGAAAAACATTCAGTACTTC,CASSLRAGKNIQYF
TRBJ1-5,NA,TRBV27,NA,TGTGCCAGCAGTAAATTCGGTAATCAGCCCCAGCATTTT,CASSKFGNQPQHF
TRBJ1-5,NA,TRBV24-1,many,TGTGCCACCAGTGAAAGGTGGGAGGGAGAGCAGCCCCAGCATTTT,CATSERWEGEQPQHF
TRBJ2-2,TRBD1,TRBV18,few,TGTGCCAGCTCACCCCGGACAGGGGTGGACACCGGGGAGCTGTTTTTT,CASSPRTGVDTGELFF
TRBJ1-5,TRBD1,TRBV6-2/TRBV6-3,few,TGTGCCAGCAGTTACCTCCGGGACAGGTTCAATCAGCCCCAGCATTTT,CASSYLRDRFNQPQHF
TRBJ2-3,NA,TRBV20-1,NA,TGCAGTGCTAGAGCAGAGGGGGAGGCTTGGGGTTTCGCAGATACGCAGTATTTT,CSARAEGEAWGFADTQYF
TRBJ2-1,NA,TRBV12-3/TRBV12-4,few,TGTGCCAGCAGCATTCGGTGGGTTGAGCAGTTCTTC,CASSIRWVEQFF
TRBJ1-1,TRBD1,TRBV7-9,few,TGTGCCAGCAGCTTAGCAGACAGGGGGGGGACTGAAGCTTTCTTT,CASSLADRGGTEAFF
TRBJ2-1,NA,TRBV5-5,few,TGTGCCAGCAGCCCACTCCCCGGGGCAGCCGCCTACAATGAGCAGTTCTTC,CASSPLPGAAAYNEQFF
TRBJ1-2,TRBD1,TRBV7-9,NA,TGTGCCAGCAGCCAGACAGGGGTCGGGAACTACGGCTACACCTTC,CASSQTGVGNYGYTF
TRBJ1-5,NA,TRBV2,NA,TGTGCCAGCAGCGGAGTTGCGGTTCAGCCCCAGCATTTT,CASSGVAVQPQHF
TRBJ1-1,NA,TRBV7-2,few,TGTGCCAGCAGCCCCCACAGCAACACTGAAGCTTTCTTT,CASSPHSNTEAFF
TRBJ2-3,NA,TRBV20-1,NA,TGCAGTGCTCCTAGGGGAGCCGGGACTGATACGCAGTATTTT,CSAPRGAGTDTQYF
TRBJ2-3,NA,TRBV12-3/TRBV12-4,few,TGTGCCAGCAGTCTGACAGGTATCACAGATACGCAGTATTTT,CASSLTGITDTQYF
TRBJ2-5,NA,TRBV7-2,few,TGTGCCAGCACCCCGAACCGGGCGATACAAGAGACCCAGTACTTC,CASTPNRAIQETQYF
TRBJ2-5,NA,TRBV5-1,few,TGCGCCAGCAGCTTGGGCGGAGATGAGACCCAGTACTTC,CASSLGGDETQYF
TRBJ2-5,NA,TRBV6-2/TRBV6-3,NA,TGTGCCAGCAGCGAAGGACGGAAAGAGACCCAGTACTTC,CASSEGRKETQYF
TRBJ2-5,TRBD2,TRBV4-1,NA,TGCGCCAGCAGCCAATTCGAGCGGGGGCAAGAGACCCAGTACTTC,CASSQFERGQETQYF
TRBJ2-5,NA,TRBV4-3,few,TGCGCCAGCAGCCAACGGGACTCCGGAGGCGCCCAGTACTTC,CASSQRDSGGAQYF
TRBJ1-2,NA,TRBV12-3/TRBV12-4,few,TGTGCCAGCAGTTTTCCAGGGCTCTGGTATGGCTACACCTTC,CASSFPGLWYGYTF
TRBJ2-5,TRBD2,TRBV6-6,NA,TGTGCCAGCAAGCGGGGGATTCAAGAGACCCAGTACTTC,CASKRGIQETQYF
TRBJ2-2,NA,TRBV4-2,NA,TGTGCCAGCAGCCAAGATATCCAGCGTCGCGGGGAGCTGTTTTTT,CASSQDIQRRGELFF